Listed below are T cell receptor beta chains from one sample, sequenced in a study of blood T cells in healthy people across ages. TCRdb re-analysed the 5' RACE reads in MiXCR, keeping a single row per CDR3 protein. The sample gives some 930,000 distinct CDR3 sequences, just under 30% of which show up once; 9.5% to 13% is in the top ten. The same data also went into a second study, on T cells of mothers and their children.

Sequenced sample: blood. These receptors all stem from a woman aged 40 to 50 in good health. Both conserved end residues are part of each CDR3. Each record gives: J gene, clone size, V gene, CDR3 protein. Clone size is stated in some rows and not others, as once, few, many or a class when expanded.

TRBJ2-5,few,TRBV20-1,CSAPGLGETQYF
TRBJ2-4,.,TRBV18,CASSPREVVMRGRDSAKNIQYF
TRBJ1-5,many,TRBV7-2,CASSLAENQPQHF
TRBJ2-1,.,TRBV2,CASSPRGTGANNEQFF
TRBJ2-1,.,TRBV18,CASSRSGTGAYSEQFF
TRBJ2-7,.,TRBV7-9,CASTSSGVTYEQYF
TRBJ1-1,.,TRBV20-1,CSARDFGGTNEAFF
TRBJ1-1,.,TRBV24-1,CATSDAGGMNTEAFF
TRBJ1-1,few,TRBV4-3,CASSQADEAFF
TRBJ1-5,.,TRBV12-3/TRBV12-4,CASSNWERQPQHF
TRBJ1-4,many,TRBV18,CASSDRGRTNEKLFF
TRBJ2-5,few,TRBV10-3,CAISESVSETQYF
TRBJ1-1,.,TRBV7-9,CASSGLGQLNTEAFF
TRBJ2-3,.,TRBV5-5,CASSFFEAGDSDTQYF
TRBJ2-3,.,TRBV6-1,CASGAVRDTQYF
TRBJ1-2,.,TRBV30,CAWSVGVVGYTF
TRBJ2-3,.,TRBV18,CASSPPGTTAGTQYF
TRBJ2-1,many,TRBV4-3,CASSQDLGNPYNEQFF
TRBJ2-3,.,TRBV27,CASSFQAGSGDTQYF
TRBJ1-3,.,TRBV7-2,CASSPEDRSGNTIYF
TRBJ1-4,few,TRBV30,CAWRLGALEKLFF
TRBJ2-5,.,TRBV12-3/TRBV12-4,CASSFRAGGETQYF
TRBJ1-2,.,TRBV20-1,CSATSSQRGYGYTF
TRBJ2-5,many,TRBV7-2,CASSLASGPAEETQYF
TRBJ2-3,once,TRBV4-1,CASSPRTVGTDTQYF
TRBJ2-1,.,TRBV29-1,CSVPTSGRAGNEQFF
TRBJ1-2,.,TRBV5-1,CASSFNRVSNYGYTF
TRBJ2-1,few,TRBV6-1,CASSGSIAGGGHNEQFF
TRBJ2-1,many,TRBV6-6,CASSYSRQGGNEQFF
TRBJ2-2,few,TRBV3-1,CASSQVGGGTGELFF
TRBJ1-2,few,TRBV2,CASCRDRGAYGYTF
TRBJ2-2,.,TRBV5-1,CASSLDGQTGELFF
TRBJ1-4,few,TRBV30,CAWDPGLGPNEKLFF
TRBJ1-5,.,TRBV3-1,CASSLGEMGYSNQPQHF
TRBJ2-7,many,TRBV12-3/TRBV12-4,CASSPRDRYLYEQYF
TRBJ2-7,few,TRBV7-2,CASSLVQGSYEQNF
TRBJ1-2,.,TRBV15,CATSRDFLQGNYGYTF
TRBJ2-7,few,TRBV19,CASSIGGGYEQYF
TRBJ2-7,.,TRBV6-5,CASSYDPGGAWEQYF
TRBJ2-1,few,TRBV30,CAWNGVGNEQFF
TRBJ2-5,few,TRBV5-1,CASSLGPVEETQYF
TRBJ1-3,.,TRBV20-1,CSARSALGNTIYF
TRBJ1-1,.,TRBV9,CASSVKTLNTEAFF
TRBJ1-2,few,TRBV5-1,CASSIGQDYGYTF
TRBJ2-5,once,TRBV5-5,CASSSPGLAGGLRNEQYF
TRBJ2-1,many,TRBV7-2,CASSHARGLSSYNEQFF
TRBJ1-1,many,TRBV7-6,CASSLNPDRGRTEAFF
TRBJ2-1,few,TRBV4-1,CASRMAGGPREQFF
TRBJ2-2,.,TRBV27,CASKEITGELFF
TRBJ1-1,.,TRBV7-2,CASSSRRGLDTEAFF
TRBJ2-1,.,TRBV2,CASCRSRAPRNEQFF
TRBJ2-1,.,TRBV5-5,CASSLAASFTYNEQFF
TRBJ1-1,many,TRBV18,CASSPPRRATEAFF
.,few,TRBV20-1,CSARDADRGLYYEQYF
TRBJ2-1,many,TRBV7-3,CASSSTGGYWDEQFF
TRBJ2-2,many,TRBV12-3/TRBV12-4,CASSTGELFF
TRBJ1-2,few,TRBV28,CASSLRTGYTF
TRBJ2-3,.,TRBV6-4,CASSDSGSTPDTQYF